The text below deals with one TCR beta chain. Its specificity is not known. The CDR3 length is 14 residues. The germline gives CDR1 LNHDA, CDR2 SQIVND (reference sequence). Trimming took 4 bases from V and 5 from J, leaving 14 bases between them. This sample is part of a study of T cell responses to AZD1222 COVID-19 vaccine. About the study: The study pooled second doses at about 4 or about 12 weeks. Regarding the study as a whole: It was only 6 or 7 AZD1222 recipients who were seropositive at baseline. Recipients of two AZD1222 doses showed rising Spike-specific TCR breadth and depth.

This table comes from immunoSEQ multiplex PCR, and its TCRdb copy is limited to in-frame clones, with some not included. The data hold around 110,000 clones, with about 85% observed a single time. The TCR sequence derives from an adult in good health. The rearrangement links TRBV19 to TRBJ1-2, with D possibly matching TRBD1 (6 bases). The starting material was peripheral blood, obtained on day 0 of AZD1222 vaccination. The CDR3 DNA reads as TGTGCCAGTAGTACCGGACAGAAGGGGTATGGCTACACCTTC. Encoded protein: CASSTGQKGYGYTF.